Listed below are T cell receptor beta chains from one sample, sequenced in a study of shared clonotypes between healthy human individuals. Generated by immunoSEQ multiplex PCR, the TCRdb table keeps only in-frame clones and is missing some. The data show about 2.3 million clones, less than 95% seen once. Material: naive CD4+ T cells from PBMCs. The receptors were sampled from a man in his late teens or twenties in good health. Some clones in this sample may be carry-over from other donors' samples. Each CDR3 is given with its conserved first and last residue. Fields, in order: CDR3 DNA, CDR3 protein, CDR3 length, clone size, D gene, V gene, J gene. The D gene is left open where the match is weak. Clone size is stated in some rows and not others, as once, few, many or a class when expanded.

TGCGCCAGCAGCTTGGGGGGCAGCCTGAACGCTGAAGCTTTCTTT	CASSLGGSLNAEAFF	15	-	-	TRBV5-1	TRBJ1-1
TGTGCCAGCAGCTTTACCGCAGGCCAAGAGACCCAGTACTTC	CASSFTAGQETQYF	14	-	-	TRBV5-6	TRBJ2-5
TGTGCCAGCAGCTCCAGGGGTCCCCTCTCCTACGAGCAGTACTTC	CASSSRGPLSYEQYF	15	-	-	TRBV5-6	TRBJ2-7
TGTGCCAGCAGTCCGCGGGGATACAATCAGCCCCAGCATTTT	CASSPRGYNQPQHF	14	-	-	TRBV27	TRBJ1-5
TGTGCCAGCAGTTCTACAGGGTTCACTGAAGCTTTCTTT	CASSSTGFTEAFF	13	-	-	TRBV7-3	TRBJ1-1
TGTGCCGCTCACTTCGAGGGCGGAGCAGGATATGGCTACACCTTC	CAAHFEGGAGYGYTF	15	-	-	TRBV28	TRBJ1-2
TGTGCCAGTAGTGAGACACCACCACAAGAGACCCAGTACTTC	CASSETPPQETQYF	14	-	-	TRBV19	TRBJ2-5
TGTGCCAGCAGCGCTGACAGGGCGGATTACGGAAACACCATATATTTT	CASSADRADYGNTIYF	16	-	TRBD1	TRBV2	TRBJ1-3
TGTGCCAGGCGGCCGGGGGTCCTGGATGGCTACACCTTC	CARRPGVLDGYTF	13	-	-	TRBV2	TRBJ1-2
TGCGCCAGCAGCTTGATGAGCACACCGAACACCGGGGAGCTGTTTTTT	CASSLMSTPNTGELFF	16	-	-	TRBV5-1	TRBJ2-2
TGTGCCAGCAGTTTGCTGGGACAGGGATTAGGGAACGAGCAGTACTTC	CASSLLGQGLGNEQYF	16	-	TRBD1	TRBV28	TRBJ2-7
TGTGCCAGCAGCGGGGACAGGGGGCGCACTGAAGCTTTCTTT	CASSGDRGRTEAFF	14	-	TRBD1	TRBV5-6	TRBJ1-1
TGCGCCAGCAGCCAAGGTTCCGGTAACTATGGCTACACCTTC	CASSQGSGNYGYTF	14	-	-	TRBV4-1	TRBJ1-2
TGCGCCAGCAGCGCCGTGGGCCCTAGCGGGAGTCAGGGAGAGACCCAGTACTTC	CASSAVGPSGSQGETQYF	18	-	TRBD2	TRBV4-3	TRBJ2-5
TGTGCCAGCAGCGTTCCGGGACAGGTTTATGATGGCTACACCTTC	CASSVPGQVYDGYTF	15	-	TRBD1	TRBV28	TRBJ1-2
TGTGCCAGCAGCTTAGAGCAAACGAACACCGGGGAGCTGTTTTTT	CASSLEQTNTGELFF	15	-	-	TRBV7-2	TRBJ2-2
TGCAGCGTTGAAGATGGAGGGCCAGATACGCAGTATTTT	CSVEDGGPDTQYF	13	-	-	TRBV29-1	TRBJ2-3
TGTGCCAGCAGCTTAAAGACAGCCTACGAGCAGTACTTC	CASSLKTAYEQYF	13	-	-	TRBV7-2	TRBJ2-7
TGTGCCTGGAGTCGACAGGCCCAAGAGACCCAGTACTTC	CAWSRQAQETQYF	13	-	-	TRBV30	TRBJ2-5
TGTGCCAGCAGCTTAGTCAGGGCGGCTCAAGAGACCCAGTACTTC	CASSLVRAAQETQYF	15	-	-	TRBV7-9	TRBJ2-5
TGTGCCAGCAGTCTAACCACGATATCCGCCTACGAGCAGTACTTC	CASSLTTISAYEQYF	15	-	-	TRBV28	TRBJ2-7
TGTGCCAGCACCTCGGGACTAGGGAGGTACGAGCAGTACTTC	CASTSGLGRYEQYF	14	-	TRBD2	TRBV2	TRBJ2-7
TGTGCCAGCAGTTACGCAGGGGGAAATGGCTACACCTTC	CASSYAGGNGYTF	13	-	TRBD1	TRBV6-5	TRBJ1-2
TGTGCCAGTAGTCCTCGGCAGAACACTGAAGCTTTCTTT	CASSPRQNTEAFF	13	-	-	TRBV19	TRBJ1-1
TGTGCCAGCAGCTCGGATAGGGGATCCTACAATGAGCAGTTCTTC	CASSSDRGSYNEQFF	15	once	-	TRBV5-4	TRBJ2-1
TGTGCCAGCAGCCCTAGCGGGAAGGGGACAGATACGCAGTATTTT	CASSPSGKGTDTQYF	15	-	TRBD2	TRBV9	TRBJ2-3
TGTGCCTGGAAATGGGGGGGATGGGATTCACCCCTCCACTTT	CAWKWGGWDSPLHF	14	-	-	TRBV30	TRBJ1-6
TGTGCCAGCAGTCCCTCCGTAAGGACCCAGTACTTC	CASSPSVRTQYF	12	-	-	TRBV28	TRBJ2-5
TGTGCCAGCAGCGTAGGCGGCGGACTCGTTAATGAGCAGTTCTTC	CASSVGGGLVNEQFF	15	-	-	TRBV9	TRBJ2-1
TGTGCCAGCTCACCACGGGCCAGGGAAACAGATACGCAGTATTTT	CASSPRARETDTQYF	15	-	-	TRBV18	TRBJ2-3
TGTGCCAGCAGTGTCTACCGGGTTTCGATCTACGAGCAGTACTTC	CASSVYRVSIYEQYF	15	-	-	TRBV6-1	TRBJ2-7
TGCGCCAGCAGCTTGGACGGGCGCCCAGGAGTTGCATACAATGAGCAGTTCTTC	CASSLDGRPGVAYNEQFF	18	-	-	TRBV5-1	TRBJ2-1
TGTGCCAGCAGTTTATCCATTGCTGCACGGACCCCCTCGGGCGAGCAGTACTTC	CASSLSIAARTPSGEQYF	18	-	-	TRBV27	TRBJ2-7
TGTGCCAGCAGTAGCGGACAGGGGATCACTGAAGCTTTCTTT	CASSSGQGITEAFF	14	few	TRBD1	TRBV28	TRBJ1-1
TGTGCCAGCAGTTCACACCGGGGGATACGTAGCACAGATACGCAGTATTTT	CASSSHRGIRSTDTQYF	17	-	-	TRBV28	TRBJ2-3
TGTGCCAGCCACCGGGACCCCTGGTACCAAGAGACCCAGTACTTC	CASHRDPWYQETQYF	15	-	-	TRBV6-1	TRBJ2-5
TGTGCCAGCACCGAGGACAGGGCCCCCTATGGCTACACCTTC	CASTEDRAPYGYTF	14	once	TRBD1	TRBV6-1	TRBJ1-2
TGCGCCAGCAGCGATCCCGGACAGTCCTACGAGCAGTACTTC	CASSDPGQSYEQYF	14	-	-	TRBV5-1	TRBJ2-7
TGTGCTAGTGGATTAAATACAGGGCACACTGAAGCTTTCTTT	CASGLNTGHTEAFF	14	few	-	TRBV12-5	TRBJ1-1
TGTGCCAGCAGTTTAAGGGAGGGGGCTTACAATGAGCAGTTCTTC	CASSLREGAYNEQFF	15	-	-	TRBV28	TRBJ2-1
TGTGCCAGCAGTGAAATCCCCTCCTACAATCAGCCCCAGCATTTT	CASSEIPSYNQPQHF	15	-	-	TRBV6-1	TRBJ1-5
TGTGCCAGCAGCGTAAGGATACAGGGGTGGACCACCGGGGAGCTGTTTTTT	CASSVRIQGWTTGELFF	17	-	TRBD1	TRBV9	TRBJ2-2
TGTGCCAGCAGTGTTCGGGAGAACACTGAAGCTTTCTTT	CASSVRENTEAFF	13	-	-	TRBV2	TRBJ1-1
TGTGCCAGCAGTTTAGGGGGTGTGGCTGAAAAACTGTTTTTT	CASSLGGVAEKLFF	14	-	-	TRBV28	TRBJ1-4
TGTGCCAGCAGCTACGGGGGGGGCACAGATACGCAGTATTTT	CASSYGGGTDTQYF	14	-	TRBD2	TRBV28	TRBJ2-3
TGTGCCAGCCGGACAGGGGGCGGACCCAGCTGGCCCCAGCATTTT	CASRTGGGPSWPQHF	15	-	TRBD1	TRBV28	TRBJ1-5
TGTGCCAGCAGCTTAGACGGGAATGAGCAGTTCTTC	CASSLDGNEQFF	12	-	-	TRBV11-3	TRBJ2-1
TGCAGTGCCGAGAGAAGAGAGGAGCAGTTCTTC	CSAERREEQFF	11	-	-	TRBV20-1	TRBJ2-1
TGTGCCACCGCCCCTCTCACAGGGGCCGCCGATGGCTACACCTTC	CATAPLTGAADGYTF	15	-	TRBD1	TRBV15	TRBJ1-2
TGTGCCAGCAGCTTCAGAGCGGGAGGGTCTGCAGATACGCAGTATTTT	CASSFRAGGSADTQYF	16	-	TRBD2	TRBV11-2	TRBJ2-3
TGTGCCAGCAGAACAGGGGAGGTCTACGAGCAGTACTTC	CASRTGEVYEQYF	13	-	-	TRBV28	TRBJ2-7
TGTGCCAGCAGCTTGCTAGGCGATCCGACCTTC	CASSLLGDPTF	11	few	-	TRBV7-8	TRBJ1-2
TGTGCCAGCAGCTTAGTGGGGGAGCAGTTCTTC	CASSLVGEQFF	11	once	-	TRBV7-2	TRBJ2-1
TGCAGCGTGGACCACCCAGCGGGAATCGATACGCAGTATTTT	CSVDHPAGIDTQYF	14	-	TRBD2	TRBV29-1	TRBJ2-3
TGTGCCAGCAGTTTTAAAAGGGGAGATAATGAAAAACTGTTTTTT	CASSFKRGDNEKLFF	15	-	-	TRBV27	TRBJ1-4
TGTGCCAGCAGTCAAAGGGACGTGAACACCGAAGCTTTCTTT	CASSQRDVNTEAFF	14	-	-	TRBV27	TRBJ1-1
TGTGCCAGCAGTTTAGGGGGCTCCTATAATTCACCCCTCCACTTT	CASSLGGSYNSPLHF	15	-	-	TRBV28	TRBJ1-6
TGTGCCAGCAGGTTGGGACAGGGATTCTACGAGCAGTACTTC	CASRLGQGFYEQYF	14	-	TRBD1	TRBV6-1	TRBJ2-7
TGTGCCAGCAGTTTAGGGGGACAGAAATCCACGCAGTATTTT	CASSLGGQKSTQYF	14	-	TRBD1	TRBV28	TRBJ2-3
TGTGCCAGCAGGCTGGGACTAGCGGGAGCGCAAAGCGGTTACAATGAGCAGTTCTTC	CASRLGLAGAQSGYNEQFF	19	-	TRBD2	TRBV28	TRBJ2-1